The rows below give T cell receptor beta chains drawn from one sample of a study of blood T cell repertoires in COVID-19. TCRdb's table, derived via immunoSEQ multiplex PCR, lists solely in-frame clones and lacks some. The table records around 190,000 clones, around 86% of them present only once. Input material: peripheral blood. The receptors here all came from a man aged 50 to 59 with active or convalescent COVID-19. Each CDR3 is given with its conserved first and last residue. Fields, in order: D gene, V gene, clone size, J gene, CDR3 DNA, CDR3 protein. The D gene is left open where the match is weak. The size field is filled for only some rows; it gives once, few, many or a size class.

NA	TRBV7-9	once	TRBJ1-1	TGTGCCAGCAGCTTAGATCCAAACACTGAAGCTTTCTTT	CASSLDPNTEAFF
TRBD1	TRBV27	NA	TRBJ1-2	TGTGCCAGCAGTTTATCGGTAAGGGGGCTAGGCTATGGCTACACCTTC	CASSLSVRGLGYGYTF
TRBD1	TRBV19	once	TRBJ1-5	TGTGCCAGTAGTATAATGGGACAGGTAGGTCAGCCCCAGCATTTT	CASSIMGQVGQPQHF
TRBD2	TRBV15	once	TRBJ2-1	TGTGCCACCAGCAGAGAAGGCGGGAGATTGAATGAGCAGTTCTTC	CATSREGGRLNEQFF
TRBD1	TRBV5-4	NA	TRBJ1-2	TGTGCCAGCAGCTTGGGACAGGGGAACTATGGCTACACCTTC	CASSLGQGNYGYTF
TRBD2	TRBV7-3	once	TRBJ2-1	TGTGCCAGCAGCTTATCTCCGAACCGCGGGAGTCAGAATGAGCAGTTCTTC	CASSLSPNRGSQNEQFF
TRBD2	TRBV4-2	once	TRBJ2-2	TGTGCCAGCAGGACTGACTACGGGGGGGCTACCGGGGAGCTGTTTTTT	CASRTDYGGATGELFF
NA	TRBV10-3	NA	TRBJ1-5	TGTGCCATCGGTAAAGGAGGGGACGACAATCAGCCCCAGCATTTT	CAIGKGGDDNQPQHF
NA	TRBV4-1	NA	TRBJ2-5	TGCGCCAGCAGCCATGAACGGGAAATACAAGAGACCCAGTACTTC	CASSHEREIQETQYF
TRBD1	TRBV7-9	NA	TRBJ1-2	TGTGCCAGCAGCACCCGACAGGGGGCGGACTATGGCTACACCTTC	CASSTRQGADYGYTF
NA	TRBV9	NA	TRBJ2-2	TGTGCCAGCAGCGTATCGGGCAGGGACGGGGAGCTGTTTTTT	CASSVSGRDGELFF
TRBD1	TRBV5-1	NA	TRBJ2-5	TGCGCCAGCAGCTTACAGGGGGCGCAGGAGACCCAGTACTTC	CASSLQGAQETQYF
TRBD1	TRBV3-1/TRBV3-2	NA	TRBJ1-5	TGTGCCAGCAGCCCGGAGGACAGGGTCGGTGGGCAGCCCCAGCATTTT	CASSPEDRVGGQPQHF
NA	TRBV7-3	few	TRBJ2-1	TGTGCCAGCAGCTTGGAAGCGGACCCCTCCTACAATGAGCAGTTCTTC	CASSLEADPSYNEQFF
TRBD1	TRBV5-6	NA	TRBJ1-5	TGTGCCAGCAGCTTGGCAGGGGGTCGGGATCAGCCCCAGCATTTT	CASSLAGGRDQPQHF
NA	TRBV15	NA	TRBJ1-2	TGTGCCACCAGCGCCCGTGGACAGCCTCTAGCTGGCTACACCTTC	CATSARGQPLAGYTF
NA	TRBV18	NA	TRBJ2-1	TGTGCCAGCTCACCGGACAGTACTTCGGTTGAGCAGTTCTTC	CASSPDSTSVEQFF
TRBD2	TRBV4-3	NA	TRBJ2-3	TGCGCCAGCAGCCAAGATTTGCGGGGGGGCTCAGATACGCAGTATTTT	CASSQDLRGGSDTQYF
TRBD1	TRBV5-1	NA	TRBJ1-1	TGCGCCAGCAGCTCCGGACAGGGAATGAACACTGAAGCTTTCTTT	CASSSGQGMNTEAFF
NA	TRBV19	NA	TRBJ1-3	TGTGCCAGTAGTATACAGGTCTCTGGAAACACCATATATTTT	CASSIQVSGNTIYF
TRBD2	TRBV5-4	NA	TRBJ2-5	TGTGCCAGCAGCCCGACTAGCGGGGTCCAAGAGACCCAGTACTTC	CASSPTSGVQETQYF
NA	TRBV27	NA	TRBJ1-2	TGTGCCAGCAGTTCCAGGACAGAGCACTATGGCTACACCTTC	CASSSRTEHYGYTF
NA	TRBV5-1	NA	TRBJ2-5	TGCGCCAGCAGCTTGGGGACTATCCAAGAGACCCAGTACTTC	CASSLGTIQETQYF
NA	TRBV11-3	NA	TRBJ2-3	TGTGCCAGCAGCTTAGAGGACAGCGCAGGCACAGATACGCAGTATTTT	CASSLEDSAGTDTQYF
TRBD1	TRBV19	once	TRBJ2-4	TGTGCCAGCTATACAGGGGCTGGAGGCATTCAGTACTTC	CASYTGAGGIQYF
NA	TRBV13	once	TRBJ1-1	TGTGCCAGCAGCTTCTCTGGGGGCGGCATGAACACTGAAGCTTTCTTT	CASSFSGGGMNTEAFF
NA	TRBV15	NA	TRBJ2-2	TGTGCCACCAGCAGAGGGAAACAGACCACCGGGGAGCTGTTTTTT	CATSRGKQTTGELFF
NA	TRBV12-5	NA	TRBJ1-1	TGTGCTAGTGGTTTGCTTCGGGGGGGGATCACTGAAGCTTTCTTT	CASGLLRGGITEAFF
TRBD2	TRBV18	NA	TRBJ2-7	TGTGCCAGCTCACCCACTAGCGGGAGCTACGAGCAGTACTTC	CASSPTSGSYEQYF
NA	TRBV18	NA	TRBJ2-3	TGTGCCAGCGCCGATGGGAGGCCCCCGTTGGATACGCAGTATTTT	CASADGRPPLDTQYF
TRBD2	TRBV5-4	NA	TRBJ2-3	TGTGCCAGCAGCAAACCTAGCGGGGAAAACACAGATACGCAGTATTTT	CASSKPSGENTDTQYF
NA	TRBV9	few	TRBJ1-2	TGTGCCAGCAGCGTAGAAGGTCAGGGGATACCGGGGACCTATGGCTACACCTTC	CASSVEGQGIPGTYGYTF
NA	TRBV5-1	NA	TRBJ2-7	TGCGCCAGCAGCTTGGCGACTAGCTCCTACGAGCAGTACTTC	CASSLATSSYEQYF
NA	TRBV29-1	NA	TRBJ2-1	TGCAGCGTCGATAGCGGCAATGAGCAGTTCTTC	CSVDSGNEQFF
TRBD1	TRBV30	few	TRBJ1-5	TGTGCCCTGGGGCAGGGGGCGTTCAATCAGCCCCAGCATTTT	CALGQGAFNQPQHF
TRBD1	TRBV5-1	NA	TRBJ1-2	TGCGCCAGCAGCATCGGACAGGGCGTCTATGGCTACACCTTC	CASSIGQGVYGYTF
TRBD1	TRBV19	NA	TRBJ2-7	TGTGCCAGTAGTATCGACAGGGGGCAAGAGCAGTACTTC	CASSIDRGQEQYF
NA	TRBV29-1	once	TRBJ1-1	TGCAGCGTTGGAGAATCACAGAACACTGAAGCTTTCTTT	CSVGESQNTEAFF
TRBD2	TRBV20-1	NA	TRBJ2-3	TGCAGTGCTAGTTCCGGGGGGTTGGATGGCACAGATACGCAGTATTTT	CSASSGGLDGTDTQYF
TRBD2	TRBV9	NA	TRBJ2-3	TGTGCCAGCAGCGGATATCTAGCGGGAACCACAGATACGCAGTATTTT	CASSGYLAGTTDTQYF
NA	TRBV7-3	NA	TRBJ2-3	TGTGCCAGCAGCTTAGTCTTTGCAGATACGCAGTATTTT	CASSLVFADTQYF
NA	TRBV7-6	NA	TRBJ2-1	TGTGCCAGCAGCTTCGTAGGCGGCGACAATGAGCAGTTCTTC	CASSFVGGDNEQFF
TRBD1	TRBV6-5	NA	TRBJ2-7	TGTGCCAGCAGTCCAAGGACAGGCGGCGAGCAGTACTTC	CASSPRTGGEQYF
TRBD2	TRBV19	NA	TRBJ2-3	TGTGCCAGTGGACTAGCGCTAACAGATACGCAGTATTTT	CASGLALTDTQYF
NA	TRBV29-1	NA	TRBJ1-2	TGCAGCGTCCCCGGCCGGACAGAAAACTATGGCTACACCTTC	CSVPGRTENYGYTF
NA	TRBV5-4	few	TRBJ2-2	TGTGCCAGCAGAAAGGACTTCACTCCAAACACCGGGGAGCTGTTTTTT	CASRKDFTPNTGELFF
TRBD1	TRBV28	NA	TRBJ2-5	TGTGCCAGCAGTTTGACAGGGGGAGAGACCCAGTACTTC	CASSLTGGETQYF
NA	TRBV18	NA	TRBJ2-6	TGTGCCAGCTCACACGACAGCTCTGGGGCCAACGTCCTGACTTTC	CASSHDSSGANVLTF
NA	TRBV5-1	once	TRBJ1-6	TGCGCCAGCAGCCAGACAGGACCCGTTAATTCACCCCTCCACTTT	CASSQTGPVNSPLHF
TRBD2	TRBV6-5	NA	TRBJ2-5	TGTGCCAGCAGTTCTACTAGCGGGAGGGCCTATGAGACCCAGTACTTC	CASSSTSGRAYETQYF
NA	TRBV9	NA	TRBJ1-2	TGTGCCAGCAGCGTAGGACCACAGGACTATGGCTACACCTTC	CASSVGPQDYGYTF
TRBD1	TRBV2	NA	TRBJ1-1	TGTGCCAGCAAACAGGGGGCGTTCACTGAAGCTTTCTTT	CASKQGAFTEAFF
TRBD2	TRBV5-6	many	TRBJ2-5	TGTGCCAGCAGTTCTAGCGGGAGGTGGCAGGAGACCCAGTACTTC	CASSSSGRWQETQYF